The rows below give T cell receptor beta chains drawn from one sample of a study of T cell changes during pregnancy in multiple sclerosis. The protocol was immunoSEQ multiplex PCR, while the TCRdb copy is restricted to in-frame clones and leaves out a portion. Here the sample spans 93,000 or so clones, 92% being singletons. Sequenced here: peripheral blood, sampled after pregnancy. The receptors were gathered from a female donor with multiple sclerosis, enrolled in a pregnancy study. Both conserved end residues are part of each CDR3. The order of the fields is J gene, V gene, clone size, D gene, CDR3 DNA, CDR3 protein. A D gene is named only where the DNA matches it firmly. Only part of the rows carry a size: once, few, many, or a class if the clone is expanded.

J: TRBJ2-7; V: TRBV29-1; size: -; D: TRBD1; DNA: TGCAGCGTTGAGAAATCCGGGACAGCGAACTACGAGCAGTACTTC; CDR3: CSVEKSGTANYEQYF
J: TRBJ2-3; V: TRBV5-1; size: once; D: TRBD1; DNA: TGCGCCAGCAGCTTGGTGGTGACAGGGGGAACAGATACGCAGTATTTT; CDR3: CASSLVVTGGTDTQYF
J: TRBJ1-5; V: TRBV19; size: -; D: -; DNA: TGTGCCAGTAGCCTTACAGGGCCTACCCCCTATAGCAATCAGCCCCAGCATTTT; CDR3: CASSLTGPTPYSNQPQHF
J: TRBJ1-2; V: TRBV6-1; size: few; D: TRBD1; DNA: TGTGCCAGCAGGGGCCGAGGGACAGGGGACTATGGCTACACCTTC; CDR3: CASRGRGTGDYGYTF
J: TRBJ2-2; V: TRBV11-2; size: -; D: -; DNA: TGTGCCAGCTCCTTATTAACCGGGGAGCTGTTTTTT; CDR3: CASSLLTGELFF
J: TRBJ2-3; V: TRBV7-2; size: -; D: -; DNA: TGTGCCAGCAGCTTAGGGCTAGCGTCCGTTGCGCAGTATTTT; CDR3: CASSLGLASVAQYF
J: TRBJ2-2; V: TRBV9; size: -; D: -; DNA: TGTGCCAGCAGCCTTACATGGACCCGAGGGACCGGGGAGCTGTTTTTT; CDR3: CASSLTWTRGTGELFF
J: TRBJ2-7; V: TRBV10-2; size: -; D: TRBD2; DNA: TGCGCCAGCATGGGACTAGCGGGACACGAGCAGTACTTC; CDR3: CASMGLAGHEQYF
J: TRBJ2-7; V: TRBV27; size: -; D: -; DNA: TGTGCCAGCAGTTTACTTTTAGAGGGCTCCTACGAGCAGTACTTC; CDR3: CASSLLLEGSYEQYF
J: TRBJ2-5; V: TRBV14; size: -; D: -; DNA: TGTGCCAGCAGCCAAGGCGCTAGGAGTGAGACCCAGTACTTC; CDR3: CASSQGARSETQYF
J: TRBJ2-5; V: TRBV10-2; size: -; D: -; DNA: TGCGCCAGACGGCGGGTGGAGGGTTGGGAAGAGACCCAGTACTTC; CDR3: CARRRVEGWEETQYF
J: TRBJ2-7; V: TRBV7-9; size: -; D: TRBD1; DNA: TGTGCCAGCACAGACCGGGACAGGGGCTACGAGCAGTACTTC; CDR3: CASTDRDRGYEQYF
J: TRBJ1-4; V: TRBV25-1; size: -; D: -; DNA: TGTGCCAGCAGTGAGTCTGCTTCGATGGCAGGGGAACGTGAAAAACTGTTTTTT; CDR3: CASSESASMAGEREKLFF
J: TRBJ2-6; V: TRBV28; size: -; D: -; DNA: TGTGCCAGCAGTTTTTCGGGGTCCTCTGGGGCCAACGTCCTGACTTTC; CDR3: CASSFSGSSGANVLTF
J: TRBJ2-1; V: TRBV11-3; size: -; D: TRBD1; DNA: TGTGCCAGCAGCTTAGGCGGGACAGGGGGCGATGAGCAGTTCTTC; CDR3: CASSLGGTGGDEQFF
J: TRBJ1-2; V: TRBV28; size: -; D: TRBD1; DNA: TGTGCCAGCAAGGGGGCCGGCTACACCTTC; CDR3: CASKGAGYTF
J: TRBJ1-1; V: TRBV7-2; size: -; D: -; DNA: TGTGCCAGCAGCTTAGCCGGAGGGTCGAACACTGAAGCTTTCTTT; CDR3: CASSLAGGSNTEAFF
J: TRBJ2-1; V: TRBV4-3; size: -; D: -; DNA: TGCGCCAGCAGCCAAGACAGGGGAGAGCAGTTCTTC; CDR3: CASSQDRGEQFF
J: TRBJ2-1; V: TRBV6-4; size: -; D: -; DNA: TGTGCCAGCAGCGAGGGGGGGAGGAATAAGGCGTTCTTC; CDR3: CASSEGGRNKAFF
J: TRBJ2-1; V: TRBV5-1; size: -; D: TRBD2; DNA: TGCGCCAGCAGTTTAGCGGGATCCTACAATGAGCAGTTCTTC; CDR3: CASSLAGSYNEQFF
J: TRBJ2-3; V: TRBV6-6; size: -; D: -; DNA: TGTGCCAGCAGTTACTCCGCGGGTGCGTCAGATACGCAGTATTTT; CDR3: CASSYSAGASDTQYF
J: TRBJ2-1; V: TRBV12-5; size: -; D: TRBD1; DNA: TGTGCTAGTGGTTCTGGACAGGGGGCGCACAATGAGCAGTTCTTC; CDR3: CASGSGQGAHNEQFF
J: TRBJ1-2; V: TRBV19; size: few; D: TRBD1; DNA: TGTGCCAGTAAGACGACAGGGACTAACTATGGCTACACCTTC; CDR3: CASKTTGTNYGYTF
J: TRBJ2-1; V: TRBV7-8; size: -; D: -; DNA: TGTGCCAGCAGCTTATCCGGTGTAGTTCCTGAGCAGTTCTTC; CDR3: CASSLSGVVPEQFF
J: TRBJ2-1; V: TRBV10-3; size: once; D: -; DNA: TGTGCCATCAAAAGTAGCGGCAGCTCCTACAATGAGCAGTTCTTC; CDR3: CAIKSSGSSYNEQFF
J: TRBJ2-7; V: TRBV28; size: -; D: TRBD2; DNA: TGTGCCAGCAGTTCTCGAGAGCTGGGGGGGTACGAGCAGTACTTC; CDR3: CASSSRELGGYEQYF
J: TRBJ1-1; V: TRBV6-1; size: -; D: -; DNA: TGTGCCTGCCGGAGGACGTACCCAGCTTTCTTT; CDR3: CACRRTYPAFF
J: TRBJ1-2; V: TRBV4-3; size: -; D: TRBD1; DNA: TGCGCCAGCAGCCAGATAAGACAGGGGAATGGCTACACCTTC; CDR3: CASSQIRQGNGYTF
J: TRBJ1-6; V: TRBV5-4; size: once; D: TRBD1; DNA: TGTGCCAGCAGCTTGGCACAGGGGACCCTTAGGGGGGATTCACCCCTCCACTTT; CDR3: CASSLAQGTLRGDSPLHF
J: TRBJ1-1; V: TRBV27; size: -; D: TRBD1; DNA: TGTGCCAGCAGCCCTAGTAGGACAGGGCGGAACACTGAAGCTTTCTTT; CDR3: CASSPSRTGRNTEAFF
J: TRBJ2-7; V: TRBV6-1; size: -; D: -; DNA: TGTGCCAGCATCGACGGGGGGCTGGACGAGCAGTACTTC; CDR3: CASIDGGLDEQYF
J: TRBJ2-7; V: TRBV11-3; size: -; D: TRBD1; DNA: TGTGCCAGCAGCCATAGGACAGGGAACGAGCAGTACTTC; CDR3: CASSHRTGNEQYF
J: TRBJ2-7; V: TRBV6-6; size: -; D: TRBD2; DNA: TGTGCCAGCAGTACACCCCTAGGGACTACCTACGAGCAGTACTTC; CDR3: CASSTPLGTTYEQYF
J: TRBJ2-7; V: TRBV5-1; size: -; D: -; DNA: TGCGCCAGCAGCCTCCTTGGACTGGCGGTACCATCCTTTGGGCAGTACTTC; CDR3: CASSLLGLAVPSFGQYF